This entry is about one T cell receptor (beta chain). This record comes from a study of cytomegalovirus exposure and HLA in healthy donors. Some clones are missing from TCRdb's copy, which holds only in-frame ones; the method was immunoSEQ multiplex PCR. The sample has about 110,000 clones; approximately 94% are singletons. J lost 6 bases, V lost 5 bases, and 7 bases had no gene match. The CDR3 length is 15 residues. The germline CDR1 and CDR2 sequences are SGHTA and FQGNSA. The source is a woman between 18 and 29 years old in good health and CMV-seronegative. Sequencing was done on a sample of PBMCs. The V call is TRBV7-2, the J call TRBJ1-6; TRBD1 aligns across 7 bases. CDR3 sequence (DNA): TGTGCCAGCAGCACACCACAGGGGCTTAATTCACCCCTCCACTTT. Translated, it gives CASSTPQGLNSPLHF.